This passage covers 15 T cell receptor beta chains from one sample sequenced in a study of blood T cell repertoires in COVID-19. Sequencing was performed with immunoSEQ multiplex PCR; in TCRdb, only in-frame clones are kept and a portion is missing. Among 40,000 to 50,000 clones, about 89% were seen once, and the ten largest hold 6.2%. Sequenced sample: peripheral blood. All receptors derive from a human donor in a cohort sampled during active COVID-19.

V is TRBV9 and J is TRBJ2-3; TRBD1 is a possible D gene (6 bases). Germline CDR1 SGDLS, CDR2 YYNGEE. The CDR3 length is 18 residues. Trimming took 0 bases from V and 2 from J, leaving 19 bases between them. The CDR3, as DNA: TGTGCCAGCAGCGTAGCTCCCCCTGGGGGCTCTGACACAGATACGCAGTATTTT. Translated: CASSVAPPGGSDTDTQYF. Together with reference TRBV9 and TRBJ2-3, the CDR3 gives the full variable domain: DSGVTQTPKHLITATGQRVTLRCSPRSGDLSVYWYQQSLDQGLQFLIQYYNGEERAKGNILERFSAQQFPDLHSELNLSSLELGDSALYFCASSVAPPGGSDTDTQYFGPGTRLTVL.

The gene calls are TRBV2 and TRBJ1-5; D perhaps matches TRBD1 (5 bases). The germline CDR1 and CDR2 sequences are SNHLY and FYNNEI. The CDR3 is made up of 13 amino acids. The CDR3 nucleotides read TGTGCTAGGGGCGTTAATAGCAATCAGCCCCAGCATTTT. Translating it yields CARGVNSNQPQHF.

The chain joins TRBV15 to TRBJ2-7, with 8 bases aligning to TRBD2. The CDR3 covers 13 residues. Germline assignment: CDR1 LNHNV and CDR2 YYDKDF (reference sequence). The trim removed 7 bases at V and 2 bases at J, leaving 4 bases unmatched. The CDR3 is CATNPGLAYEQYF. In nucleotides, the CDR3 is TGTGCCACCAACCCGGGACTAGCCTACGAGCAGTACTTC. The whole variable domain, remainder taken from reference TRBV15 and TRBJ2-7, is DAMVIQNPRYQVTQFGKPVTLSCSQTLNHNVMYWYQQKSSQAPKLLFHYYDKDFNNEADTPDNFQSRRPNTSFCFLDIRSPGLGDTAMYLCATNPGLAYEQYFGPGTRLTVT.

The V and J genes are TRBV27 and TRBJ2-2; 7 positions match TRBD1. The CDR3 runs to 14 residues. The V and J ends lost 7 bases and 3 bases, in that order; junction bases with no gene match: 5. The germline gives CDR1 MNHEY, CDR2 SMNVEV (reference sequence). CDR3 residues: CASKQGPYTGELFF. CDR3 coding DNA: TGTGCCAGCAAACAGGGGCCCTACACCGGGGAGCTGTTTTTT.

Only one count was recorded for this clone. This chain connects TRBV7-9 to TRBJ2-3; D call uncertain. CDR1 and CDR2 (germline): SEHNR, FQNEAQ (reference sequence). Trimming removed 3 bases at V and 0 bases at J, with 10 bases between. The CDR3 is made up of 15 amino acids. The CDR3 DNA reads TGTGCCAGCAGCTTCACTGTGGGCAGCACAGATACGCAGTATTTT. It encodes CASSFTVGSTDTQYF.

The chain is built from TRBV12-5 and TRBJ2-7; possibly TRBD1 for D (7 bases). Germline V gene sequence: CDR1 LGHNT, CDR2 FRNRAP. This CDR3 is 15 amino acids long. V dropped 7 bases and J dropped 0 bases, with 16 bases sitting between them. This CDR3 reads CASAPGGDSSYEQYF. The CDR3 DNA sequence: TGTGCTAGTGCCCCAGGAGGGGACAGCTCCTACGAGCAGTACTTC. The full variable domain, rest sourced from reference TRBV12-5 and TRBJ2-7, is DARVTQTPRHKVTEMGQEVTMRCQPILGHNTVFWYRQTMMQGLELLAYFRNRAPLDDSGMPKDRFSAEMPDATLATLKIQPSEPRDSAVYFCASAPGGDSSYEQYFGPGTRLTVT.

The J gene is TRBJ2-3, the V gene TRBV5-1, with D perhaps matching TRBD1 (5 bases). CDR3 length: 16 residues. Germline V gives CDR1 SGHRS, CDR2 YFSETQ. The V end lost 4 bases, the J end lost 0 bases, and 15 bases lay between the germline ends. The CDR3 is CASSGLWGESTDTQYF. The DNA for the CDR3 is TGCGCCAGCAGCGGCCTTTGGGGCGAGAGCACAGATACGCAGTATTTT.

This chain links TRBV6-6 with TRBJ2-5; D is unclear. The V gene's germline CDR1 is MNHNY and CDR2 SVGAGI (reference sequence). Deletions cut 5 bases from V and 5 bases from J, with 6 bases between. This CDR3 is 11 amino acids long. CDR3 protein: CASSPTETQYF. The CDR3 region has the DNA TGTGCCAGCAGTCCTACGGAGACCCAGTACTTC.

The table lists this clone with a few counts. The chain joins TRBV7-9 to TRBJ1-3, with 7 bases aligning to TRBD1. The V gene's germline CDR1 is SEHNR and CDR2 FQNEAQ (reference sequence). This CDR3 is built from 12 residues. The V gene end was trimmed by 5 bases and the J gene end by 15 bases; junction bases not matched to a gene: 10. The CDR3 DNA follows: TGTGCCAGCAGCCCGACAGGGCTTTATTCATATTTT. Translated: CASSPTGLYSYF.

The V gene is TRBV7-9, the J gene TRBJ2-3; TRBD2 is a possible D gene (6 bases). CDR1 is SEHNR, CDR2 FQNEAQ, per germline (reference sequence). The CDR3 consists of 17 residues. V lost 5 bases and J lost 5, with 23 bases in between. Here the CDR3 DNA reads TGTGCCAGCAGCCTCACTTGGGACTCATTAAGGCAAGATACGCAGTATTTT. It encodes CASSLTWDSLRQDTQYF.

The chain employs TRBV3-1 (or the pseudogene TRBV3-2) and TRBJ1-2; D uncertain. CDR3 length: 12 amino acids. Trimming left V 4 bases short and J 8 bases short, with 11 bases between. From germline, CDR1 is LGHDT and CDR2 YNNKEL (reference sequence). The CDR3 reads CASSPSDMGYTF. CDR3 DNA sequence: TGTGCCAGCAGCCCTTCAGATATGGGCTACACCTTC.

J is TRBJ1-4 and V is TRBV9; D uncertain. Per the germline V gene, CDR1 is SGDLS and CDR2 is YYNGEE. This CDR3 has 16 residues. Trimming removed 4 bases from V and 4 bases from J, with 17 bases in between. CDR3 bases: TGTGCCAGCAGCCCGGGCCTCAGCGGGCGTAATGAAAAACTGTTTTTT. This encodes CASSPGLSGRNEKLFF.

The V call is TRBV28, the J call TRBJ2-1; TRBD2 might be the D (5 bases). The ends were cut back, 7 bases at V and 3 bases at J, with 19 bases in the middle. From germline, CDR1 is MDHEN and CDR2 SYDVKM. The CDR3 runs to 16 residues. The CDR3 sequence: CASTLAPGIHYNEQFF. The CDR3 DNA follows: TGTGCCAGCACCCTGGCCCCGGGAATTCACTACAATGAGCAGTTCTTC. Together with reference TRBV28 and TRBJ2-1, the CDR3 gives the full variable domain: DVKVTQSSRYLVKRTGEKVFLECVQDMDHENMFWYRQDPGLGLRLIYFSYDVKMKEKGDIPEGYSVSREKKERFSLILESASTNQTSMYLCASTLAPGIHYNEQFFGPGTRLTVL.

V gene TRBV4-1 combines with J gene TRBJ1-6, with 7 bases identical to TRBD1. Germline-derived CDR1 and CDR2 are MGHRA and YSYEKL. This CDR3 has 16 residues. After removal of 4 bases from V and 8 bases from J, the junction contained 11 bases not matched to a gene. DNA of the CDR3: TGCGCCAGCAGCCGTGCTTTGGGACAGAGAGATTCACCCCTCCACTTT. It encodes CASSRALGQRDSPLHF.

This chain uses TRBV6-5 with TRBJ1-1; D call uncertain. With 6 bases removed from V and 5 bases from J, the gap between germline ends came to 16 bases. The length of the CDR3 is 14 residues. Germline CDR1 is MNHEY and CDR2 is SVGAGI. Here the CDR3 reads CASRGSPSGTEAFF. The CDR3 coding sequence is TGTGCCAGCAGAGGCTCCCCCTCGGGGACTGAAGCTTTCTTT.